The 16 T cell receptor beta chains presented below share a single source sample, sequenced in a study of T cell responses to AZD1222 COVID-19 vaccine. Here immunoSEQ multiplex PCR was the method, and the copy in TCRdb shows in-frame clones only, minus some. The profile covers about 140,000 clones, with 80% to 95% appearing a single time and 3% to 4% taken by the ten largest. Specimen: peripheral blood, collected 28 days after the second AZD1222 dose. The receptors stem from an adult who received the AZD1222 COVID-19 vaccine.

The chain uses TRBV6-5 and TRBJ2-5; D uncertain. V lost 5 bases and J 5 bases, leaving 9 bases between the germline ends. The CDR3 is 12 amino acids. In germline, CDR1 is MNHEY, CDR2 SVGAGI. CDR3: CASSPRRETQYF. CDR3 DNA: TGTGCCAGCAGTCCCCGTAGGGAGACCCAGTACTTC.

V gene TRBV4-1 combines with J gene TRBJ1-2; 12 bases line up with TRBD1. With V trimmed by 4 bases and J by 2 bases, 2 bases remained unmatched. The CDR3 is 15 amino acids. Germline-derived CDR1 and CDR2 are MGHRA and YSYEKL. The CDR3 coding sequence is TGCGCCAGCAGCCCGGGACAGGGGGCAAACTATGGCTACACCTTC. Translation gives CASSPGQGANYGYTF.

This chain links TRBV27 with TRBJ2-7; 13 positions match TRBD2. J lost 3 bases, V lost 6 bases, and 8 bases had no gene match. This CDR3 contains 16 residues. CDR1 is MNHEY and CDR2 is SMNVEV in the germline V gene (reference sequence). The CDR3 region has the DNA TGTGCCAGCAGGACCGGGACTAGCGGGACCCTCTACGAGCAGTACTTC. This encodes CASRTGTSGTLYEQYF.

This clone was observed a handful of times. The rearrangement uses TRBV7-9 and TRBJ1-1; D is perhaps TRBD1 (6 bases). Germline assignment: CDR1 SEHNR and CDR2 FQNEAQ (reference sequence). This CDR3 has 14 amino acids. V shed 6 bases and J shed 5 bases, with 16 bases lying between them. The CDR3 loop is CASRKVGGRTEAFF. The DNA for the CDR3 is TGTGCCAGCAGAAAAGTAGGGGGTCGGACTGAAGCTTTCTTT.

V is TRBV19 and J is TRBJ1-1, with D unresolved. In germline, CDR1 is LNHDA, CDR2 SQIVND (reference sequence). This CDR3 has 14 amino acids. Trimming took 6 bases from V and 1 from J, leaving 12 bases between them. The DNA of the CDR3 is TGTGCCAGTAGCCATAGAGAGGAGAACACTGAAGCTTTCTTT. This translates into CASSHREENTEAFF.

V gene TRBV10-3 combines with J gene TRBJ1-2; D is undetermined. Germline V CDR1 and CDR2: ENHRY, SYGVKD. The CDR3 covers 12 residues. V lost 7 bases and J lost 5, with 11 bases in between. This CDR3 is CAIKDGEYGYTF. The DNA of the CDR3 is TGTGCCATCAAGGACGGGGAATATGGCTACACCTTC.

The V call is TRBV6-6, the J call TRBJ2-7, with TRBD2 matching 11 bases. CDR3 length: 15 residues. From germline, CDR1 is MNHNY and CDR2 SVGAGI (reference sequence). The ends lost 2 bases at V and 6 bases at J; junction bases unmatched: 6. CDR3 coding DNA: TGTGCCAGCAGTTACCGTAGCGGGAGGGAATCCGAGCAGTACTTC. It codes for CASSYRSGRESEQYF.

The chain has TRBV5-1 and TRBJ2-1, with 8 bases lining up with TRBD2. This CDR3 comprises 17 residues. The V gene end was trimmed by 0 bases and the J gene end by 1 base; junction bases not matched to a gene: 6. CDR1 and CDR2 from the germline V gene are SGHRS and YFSETQ. The CDR3 sequence is CASSLASSGTSYNEQFF. The CDR3 coding sequence is TGCGCCAGCAGCTTGGCGAGTAGCGGGACTTCCTACAATGAGCAGTTCTTC. Using reference TRBV5-1 and TRBJ2-1 for the parts outside the CDR3, the full variable domain is KAGVTQTPRYLIKTRGQQVTLSCSPISGHRSVSWYQQTPGQGLQFLFEYFSETQRNKGNFPGRFSGRQFSNSRSEMNVSTLELGDSALYLCASSLASSGTSYNEQFFGPGTRLTVL.

V gene TRBV27 combines with J gene TRBJ1-2, with TRBD1 as a possible D gene (6 bases). The CDR3 spans 14 residues. In germline, CDR1 is MNHEY, CDR2 SMNVEV (reference sequence). V was cut by 3 bases and J by 4 bases, with 12 bases left in between. This chain's CDR3 is CASSFEQGSYGYTF. The DNA for the CDR3 is TGTGCCAGCAGTTTTGAACAGGGATCCTATGGCTACACCTTC.

Comment on this clone: Relative to the germline gene, one junction end is altered; a read error may explain this. The chain uses TRBV29-1 and TRBJ1-1; no definite D call. Per germline, CDR1 SQVTM and CDR2 ANQGSEA. This CDR3 region has 14 residues. CDR3 amino acids: CSVEDAVRRTEAFF. The DNA for the CDR3 is TGCAGCGTGGAAGATGCGGTCCGAAGGACTGAAGCTTTCTTT.

The chain carries TRBV7-9 and TRBJ1-4; D gene ambiguous. Looked up from germline, CDR1 is SEHNR and CDR2 is FQNEAQ (reference sequence). This CDR3 spans 15 amino acids. Trimming took off 1 base at V and 4 bases at J, with 10 bases between the two ends. CDR3 in DNA: TGTGCCAGCAGCTTAGGGACGGAACTTAATGAAAAACTGTTTTTT. Protein sequence: CASSLGTELNEKLFF.

V usage is TRBV29-1 and J usage is TRBJ2-3, with a possible D match to TRBD1 (5 bases). Per the germline V gene, CDR1 is SQVTM and CDR2 is ANQGSEA. The CDR3 consists of 14 residues. The V end was cut by 4 bases, the J end by 1 base, with 12 bases between. CDR3 in DNA: TGCAGCGTTGGGGCCAGGGAAGGCACAGATACGCAGTATTTT. Protein sequence: CSVGAREGTDTQYF.

Concerning this clone: This CDR3 is also generated by other DNA sequences in the sample. This CDR3 is CASSVEGTEAFF. CDR3 nucleotides: TGTGCCAGCAGCGTAGAAGGCACTGAAGCTTTCTTT. V gene TRBV9 combines with J gene TRBJ1-1; no clear D. Trimming shortened V by 0 bases and J by 4 bases, and 4 bases separated the two germline ends. The V gene's germline CDR1 is SGDLS and CDR2 YYNGEE. This CDR3 spans 12 amino acids.

The chain uses TRBV5-5 and TRBJ2-2, with 11 bases lining up with TRBD1. CDR1 and CDR2 (germline): SGHKS, YYEKEE (reference sequence). The ends lost 5 bases at V and 5 bases at J; junction bases unmatched: 5. This CDR3 is 15 amino acids long. The CDR3 sequence is CASRPGTGGTGELFF. The DNA for the CDR3 is TGTGCCAGCAGGCCCGGGACAGGGGGAACCGGGGAGCTGTTTTTT.

The J gene is TRBJ2-7, the V gene TRBV28, with a possible D match to TRBD1 (6 bases). V lost 6 bases and J 0 bases, leaving 15 bases between the germline ends. This CDR3 region has 15 residues. Germline V gene sequence: CDR1 MDHEN, CDR2 SYDVKM. CDR3 sequence reads: CASRTGSWGSYEQYF. The CDR3, as DNA: TGTGCCAGCAGAACAGGGTCGTGGGGCTCCTACGAGCAGTACTTC. The entire variable domain, with the rest obtained from reference TRBV28 and TRBJ2-7, is as follows: DVKVTQSSRYLVKRTGEKVFLECVQDMDHENMFWYRQDPGLGLRLIYFSYDVKMKEKGDIPEGYSVSREKKERFSLILESASTNQTSMYLCASRTGSWGSYEQYFGPGTRLTVT.

J is TRBJ1-1 and V is TRBV19; D remains unclear. The CDR3 length is 13 residues. The germline gives CDR1 LNHDA, CDR2 SQIVND (reference sequence). V lost 5 bases and J lost 5, with 12 bases in between. CDR3 sequence: CASSGDPGTEAFF. In nucleotides, the CDR3 is TGTGCCAGTAGTGGTGACCCGGGGACTGAAGCTTTCTTT.